The 32 T cell receptor beta chains given below trace back to one sample, sequenced in a study of identical twins. Via MiXCR, TCRdb re-called the 5' RACE reads, giving one row per CDR3 protein. Here the sample spans around 340,000 distinct CDR3 sequences, roughly 9% being singletons. What was sequenced was naive T cells sorted from blood. These receptors were obtained from a woman aged 45-65 years in good health.

The chain joins TRBV10-2 to TRBJ2-5; TRBD2 aligns across 9 bases. The CDR3 contains 16 residues. V was pared by 8 bases and J by 5 bases, with 15 bases of the junction left unmatched. Germline V gives CDR1 WSHSY, CDR2 SAAADI. CDR3 DNA sequence: TGCGCCAGCCTGACTTTTAGCGGGAGTAGCCACGAGACCCAGTACTTC. The encoded protein is CASLTFSGSSHETQYF.

This clonotype was detected a few times. V usage is TRBV6-6 and J usage is TRBJ1-4; the D is unclear. This CDR3 spans 13 amino acids. The V and J ends lost 5 bases and 12 bases respectively, with 16 bases between them. The germline CDR1 and CDR2 sequences are MNHNY and SVGAGI (reference sequence). CDR3 amino acids: CASSQSGRAELFF. Written as DNA, the CDR3 is TGTGCCAGCAGTCAATCAGGACGGGCGGAACTGTTTTTT.

This clonotype occurred a few times. The V gene is TRBV27, the J gene TRBJ2-5; weak D call: TRBD2 (7 bases). This CDR3 spans 14 amino acids. Trimming left V 5 bases short and J 5 bases short, with 15 bases between. The germline V gene encodes CDR1 MNHEY and CDR2 SMNVEV (reference sequence). CDR3 DNA: TGTGCCAGCAGTGGGGTAGGGGGGGAGGAGACCCAGTACTTC. It specifies CASSGVGGEETQYF.

This clonotype showed up many times. The chain combines TRBV10-3 with TRBJ2-1, with D tentatively TRBD1 (5 bases). Trimming shortened V by 3 bases and J by 9 bases, and 9 bases separated the two germline ends. Germline V lookup: CDR1 ENHRY, CDR2 SYGVKD. CDR3 size: 12 residues. The CDR3 DNA sequence: TGTGCCATCAGTGATTTAAGGGGTGAGCAGTTCTTC. This gives the protein CAISDLRGEQFF.

The rearrangement uses TRBV27 and TRBJ2-2; D unclear. CDR1 is MNHEY and CDR2 is SMNVEV in the germline V gene (reference sequence). CDR3 length: 13 amino acids. V lost 3 bases and J 7 bases, leaving 9 bases between the germline ends. Here the CDR3 reads CASSFNWVGELFF. DNA of the CDR3: TGTGCCAGCAGTTTTAATTGGGTCGGGGAGCTGTTTTTT.

In this sample, this clonotype turned up many times. The chain joins TRBV4-1 to TRBJ2-1; 9 positions agree with TRBD2. The CDR3 contains 18 residues. Germline CDR1 is MGHRA and CDR2 is YSYEKL. V gave up 0 bases and J gave up 6 bases; unmatched junction bases: 12. CDR3 DNA sequence: TGCGCCAGCAGCCAAGATCGAAGAGCGGGAGGCCCGGTCAATGAGCAGTTCTTC. Translated: CASSQDRRAGGPVNEQFF.

This chain uses TRBV12-3 or TRBV12-4 with TRBJ1-2; 7 bases agree with TRBD1. The CDR3 contains 13 residues. The J segment lost 8 bases and the V segment lost 7 bases, leaving 10 bases of the junction unmatched. CDR3 protein: CASTARTGRGYTF. CDR3 DNA sequence: TGTGCCAGCACTGCGAGGACAGGACGGGGCTACACCTTC.

This clonotype came up a few times. The V call is TRBV4-1, the J call TRBJ2-1; D unresolved. Trimming removed 3 bases at V and 5 bases at J, with 5 bases between. This CDR3 is 12 amino acids long. Per germline, CDR1 MGHRA and CDR2 YSYEKL. CDR3 protein: CASSHYNNEQFF. CDR3 sequence (DNA): TGCGCCAGCAGCCACTACAACAATGAGCAGTTCTTC.

The sample holds many counts of this clonotype. This sequence joins TRBV5-1 and TRBJ2-7; D is uncertain. The CDR3 has 15 residues. The germline V gene encodes CDR1 SGHRS and CDR2 YFSETQ. V shed 0 bases and J shed 0 bases, with 10 bases lying between them. The CDR3 bases are TGCGCCAGCAGCTTGGGAACAGCGAGCTCCTACGAGCAGTACGTC. This encodes CASSLGTASSYEQYV.

The rearrangement links TRBV18 to TRBJ2-5; 12 positions match TRBD1. V shed 3 bases and J 3 bases; nucleotides not matched to a gene: 2. Germline CDR1 reads KGHSH; CDR2 reads LQKENI. The CDR3 is 15 amino acids. The CDR3 region has the DNA TGTGCCAGCTCACCCGGGACAGGGGGCGAAGAGACCCAGTACTTC. Protein sequence: CASSPGTGGEETQYF.

This chain uses TRBV5-1 with TRBJ1-1; the D is unclear. The germline V and J ends were trimmed by 2 bases and 3 bases, with 11 bases remaining between them. The CDR3 length is 14 residues. CDR1 is SGHRS and CDR2 is YFSETQ in the germline V gene. The chain's CDR3 is CASSFQRSDTEAFF. The DNA of the CDR3 is TGCGCCAGCAGCTTCCAAAGATCGGACACTGAAGCTTTCTTT.

This clonotype was seen a handful of times. The DNA for the CDR3 is TGTGCCAGCAGTTACTCCCTAAGCCAGGGGGAGACCCAGTACTTC. Its translation: CASSYSLSQGETQYF. V usage is TRBV6-5 and J usage is TRBJ2-5; possibly TRBD1 for D (6 bases). The length of the CDR3 is 15 residues. The germline V gene encodes CDR1 MNHEY and CDR2 SVGAGI. V gave up 0 bases and J gave up 5 bases, with 13 bases separating them.

This clonotype was recorded a few times. This rearrangement joins TRBV7-8 to TRBJ2-5; D tentatively reads TRBD1 or TRBD2 (5 bases each). The germline CDR1 and CDR2 sequences are SGHVS and FQNEAQ. Trimming shortened V by 5 bases and J by 3 bases, and 19 bases separated the two germline ends. This CDR3 is built from 16 residues. The CDR3 loop reads CASSPREGWGEETQYF. The CDR3 region has the DNA TGTGCCAGCAGCCCTAGAGAGGGGTGGGGTGAAGAGACCCAGTACTTC.

This clonotype was picked up a small number of times. This may arise from a read error, as a much more abundant clone is one base away. The chain is built from TRBV7-9 and TRBJ2-3; tentatively, D is TRBD2 (5 bases). The CDR3 covers 14 residues. With 3 bases removed from V and 2 bases from J, the gap between germline ends came to 9 bases. The germline gives CDR1 SEHNR, CDR2 FQNEAQ (reference sequence). CDR3 DNA sequence: TGTGCCAGCAGCTTGGTAGCGCTCACAGATACGCAGTATTTT. Translated: CASSLVALTDTQYF.

This clonotype was detected only a few times. J is TRBJ2-1 and V is TRBV7-9, with D tentatively TRBD2 (6 bases). V lost 1 base and J lost 5, with 15 bases in between. The germline CDR1 and CDR2 sequences are SEHNR and FQNEAQ (reference sequence). The CDR3 covers 16 residues. CDR3 nucleotide sequence: TGTGCCAGCAGCTTAGTCCTAGCGTATAACGACAATGAGCAGTTCTTC. Its translation is CASSLVLAYNDNEQFF.

This chain links TRBV19 with TRBJ2-1; D gene uncertain. V lost 3 bases and J lost 4, with 4 bases in between. From germline, CDR1 is LNHDA and CDR2 SQIVND (reference sequence). The CDR3 is 12 residues long. The CDR3 DNA reads TGTGCCAGTAGTATCCTTTACAATGAGCAGTTCTTC. Protein: CASSILYNEQFF.

Many counts were recorded for this clonotype. The rearrangement uses TRBV12-3 or TRBV12-4 and TRBJ1-2; D is possibly TRBD1 (5 bases). V was cut by 5 bases and J by 7 bases, with 8 bases left in between. This CDR3 contains 11 residues. The CDR3 bases are TGTGCCAGCAGTGACAGTCTTGGCTACACCTTC. Translation: CASSDSLGYTF.

This clonotype was seen only a few times. This chain links TRBV4-2 with TRBJ1-1; a weak D match, TRBD1 (5 bases). CDR1 and CDR2 (germline): LGHNA, YNFKEQ. Trimming pared 4 bases from V and 11 bases from J, leaving 14 bases between. The CDR3 loop spans 12 amino acids. CDR3 protein: CASSRRGSWAFF. The DNA of the CDR3 is TGTGCCAGCAGCCGCCGGGGGTCATGGGCTTTCTTT.

The sample holds a few counts of this clonotype. CDR3 amino acids: CASSFKQVQETQYF. Here the CDR3 DNA reads TGTGCCAGCAGCTTCAAGCAGGTCCAAGAGACCCAGTACTTC. The V gene is TRBV5-6, the J gene TRBJ2-5, with no clear D. Trimming pared 2 bases from V and 1 base from J, leaving 9 bases between. The CDR3 totals 14 residues. Germline CDR1 reads SGHDT; CDR2 reads YYEEEE. The full variable domain, rest sourced from reference TRBV5-6 and TRBJ2-5, is DAGVTQSPTHLIKTRGQQVTLRCSPKSGHDTVSWYQQALGQGPQFIFQYYEEEERQRGNFPDRFSGHQFPNYSSELNVNALLLGDSALYLCASSFKQVQETQYFGPGTRLLVL.

This clonotype was counted many times. The chain combines TRBV20-1 with TRBJ2-2; D remains unclear. With 5 bases removed from V and 4 bases from J, the gap between germline ends came to 8 bases. Germline assignment: CDR1 DFQATT and CDR2 SNEGSKA (reference sequence). The CDR3 totals 12 residues. The CDR3 here is CSAPIPTGELFF. The CDR3, as DNA: TGCAGTGCTCCTATCCCCACCGGGGAGCTGTTTTTT.

This clonotype occurred many times. The rearrangement links TRBV18 to TRBJ2-5; a possible D gene is TRBD2 (6 bases). Germline V CDR1 and CDR2: KGHSH, LQKENI. The CDR3 totals 12 residues. V gave up 5 bases and J gave up 2 bases, with 6 bases separating them. The CDR3 spells CASSAGQETQYF. CDR3 DNA: TGTGCCAGCTCAGCGGGACAAGAGACCCAGTACTTC.

The genes are TRBV4-2 and TRBJ2-1; either TRBD1 or TRBD2 may fit D (5 bases each). The CDR3 totals 20 residues. In germline, CDR1 is LGHNA, CDR2 YNFKEQ. Trimming removed 5 bases from V and 1 base from J, with 27 bases in between. CDR3 coding DNA: TGTGCCAGCAGCGAAGGGGCCAGGGAGACTTTTTTTAGGTCCTACAATGAGCAGTTCTTC. It codes for CASSEGARETFFRSYNEQFF.

The count of this clonotype is one. The rearrangement links TRBV11-3 to TRBJ2-1; the D call may be TRBD1 or TRBD2 (6 bases each). Germline CDR1 reads SGHNT; CDR2 reads YENEEA. This CDR3 contains 14 residues. The V end was cut by 4 bases, the J end by 7 bases, with 14 bases between. This CDR3 is CASSSPTGGNEQFF. For the CDR3, the DNA is TGTGCCAGCAGCTCACCGACAGGAGGGAATGAGCAGTTCTTC. Complete variable domain (other parts from reference TRBV11-3 and TRBJ2-1): EAGVVQSPRYKIIEKKQPVAFWCNPISGHNTLYWYLQNLGQGPELLIRYENEEAVDDSQLPKDRFSAERLKGVDSTLKIQPAELGDSAVYLCASSSPTGGNEQFFGPGTRLTVL.

This clonotype has only a few counts. The chain combines TRBV24-1 with TRBJ2-4; the D gene could be TRBD1 or TRBD2 (5 bases each). V lost 4 bases to trimming and J lost 2 bases, with 11 bases between them. Germline lookup yields CDR1 KGHDR and CDR2 SFDVKD. CDR3 size: 15 residues. DNA of the CDR3: TGTGCCACCAGTGACCTACCGGGACCCAAAAACATTCAGTACTTC. Translating gives CATSDLPGPKNIQYF.

J is TRBJ2-1 and V is TRBV12-3 or TRBV12-4; tentative D call: TRBD1 (5 bases). CDR3 length equals 15 residues. V was clipped by 2 bases and J by 0 bases, with 8 bases between them. The CDR3 region has the DNA TGTGCCAGCAGTTTAAATGGACACTCCTACAATGAGCAGTTCTTC. Translation gives CASSLNGHSYNEQFF.

The chain couples TRBV20-1 to TRBJ2-1; 13 bases are a match to TRBD2. The length of the CDR3 is 16 residues. Germline lookup yields CDR1 DFQATT and CDR2 SNEGSKA (reference sequence). The J segment lost 8 bases and the V segment lost 2 bases, leaving 9 bases of the junction unmatched. This chain's CDR3 is CSARPYTSGRAHEQFF. The CDR3 DNA reads TGCAGTGCTAGACCGTACACTAGCGGGAGGGCCCATGAGCAGTTCTTC.

In this sample, this clonotype turned up many times. V gene TRBV10-1 combines with J gene TRBJ2-3; D gene ambiguous. Trimming pared 5 bases from V and 4 bases from J, leaving 13 bases between. The CDR3 contains 14 residues. Germline CDR1 is WNHNN and CDR2 is SYGVQD (reference sequence). CDR3 residues: CASSRASRADTQYF. DNA for the CDR3: TGCGCCAGCAGTCGGGCTAGTCGCGCAGATACGCAGTATTTT.

The rearrangement uses TRBV21-1 and TRBJ2-7. TRBV21-1 is flagged as a pseudogene. This CDR3 is 12 amino acids long. The CDR3 loop is CASSLHNHEQYV. The CDR3 region has the DNA TGTGCCAGCAGCTTACACAATCACGAGCAGTACGTC.

This clonotype was detected many times. The gene calls are TRBV7-8 and TRBJ2-5; D gene uncertain. Trimming cost V 4 bases and J 4 bases, with 19 bases left between them. This CDR3 is built from 16 residues. CDR1 is SGHVS, CDR2 FQNEAQ, per germline. The CDR3 nucleotides are TGTGCCAGCAGCTCCCGGCCGAGTGGCTTTGGAGAGACCCAGTACTTC. Its protein product is CASSSRPSGFGETQYF. Based on the CDR3 plus reference TRBV7-8 and TRBJ2-5, the full variable domain is GAGVSQSPRYKVAKRGQDVALRCDPISGHVSLFWYQQALGQGPEFLTYFQNEAQLDKSGLPSDRFFAERPEGSVSTLKIQRTQQEDSAVYLCASSSRPSGFGETQYFGPGTRLLVL.

The CDR3 reads CASSRGTGYEQYV. The DNA of the CDR3 is TGTGCCAGCAGCAGGGGGACAGGGTACGAGCAGTACGTC. The rearrangement joins TRBV16 to TRBJ2-7; 9 bases map to TRBD1. This CDR3 has 13 residues. Per germline, CDR1 KGHSY and CDR2 FQNENV. J was trimmed by 4 bases and V by 5 bases; bases with no gene match: 3.

This clonotype was counted at least ten times. The rearrangement uses TRBV29-1 and TRBJ1-5; 8 bases are shared with TRBD1. Unmatched junction bases numbered 7, after V lost 3 bases and J lost 6 bases. The length of the CDR3 is 14 residues. Germline-derived CDR1 and CDR2 are SQVTM and ANQGSEA. CDR3 nucleotide sequence: TGCAGCGTTGAGTTCGGACAGGGCGGTCAGCCCCAGCATTTT. Translation: CSVEFGQGGQPQHF.

This clonotype was counted between two and nine times. The chain carries TRBV25-1 and TRBJ2-7; D gene uncertain. The CDR3 totals 13 residues. Germline CDR1 MGHDK, CDR2 SYGVNS. V was cut by 4 bases and J by 2 bases, with 9 bases left in between. CDR3 nucleotide sequence: TGTGCCAGCAGTGTGGGGTCTGCCTACGAGCAGTACTTC. Translated, it gives CASSVGSAYEQYF.